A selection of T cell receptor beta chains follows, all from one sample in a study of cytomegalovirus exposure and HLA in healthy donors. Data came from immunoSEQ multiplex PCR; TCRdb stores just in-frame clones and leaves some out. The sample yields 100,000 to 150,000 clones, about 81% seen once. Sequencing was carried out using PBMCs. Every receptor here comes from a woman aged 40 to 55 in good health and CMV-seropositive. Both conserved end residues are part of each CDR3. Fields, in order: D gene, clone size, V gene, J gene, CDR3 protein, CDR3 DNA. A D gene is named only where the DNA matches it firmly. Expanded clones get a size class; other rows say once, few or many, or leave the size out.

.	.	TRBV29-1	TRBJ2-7	CSVGTLHSYEQYF	TGCAGCGTTGGGACACTCCACTCCTACGAGCAGTACTTC
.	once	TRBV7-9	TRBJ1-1	CASSLGPMNTEAFF	TGTGCCAGCAGCTTGGGGCCCATGAACACTGAAGCTTTCTTT
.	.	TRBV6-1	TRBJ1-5	CATWRAEQPQHF	TGTGCCACTTGGAGAGCCGAGCAGCCCCAGCATTTT
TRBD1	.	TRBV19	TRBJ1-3	CASSNAWGQPSGNTIYF	TGTGCCAGTAGTAACGCCTGGGGACAGCCCTCTGGAAACACCATATATTTT
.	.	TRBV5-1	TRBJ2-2	CASSLVKGTGELFF	TGCGCCAGCAGCCTAGTTAAGGGGACCGGGGAGCTGTTTTTT
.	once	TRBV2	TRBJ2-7	CASRLRDTYEQYF	TGTGCCAGCAGGCTCCGGGACACCTACGAGCAGTACTTC
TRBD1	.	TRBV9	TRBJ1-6	CASSERTGAYNSPLHF	TGTGCCAGCAGCGAACGCACAGGGGCGTATAATTCACCCCTCCACTTT
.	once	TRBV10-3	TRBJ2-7	CAISESSPGAYEQYF	TGTGCCATCAGTGAGTCGAGTCCGGGAGCCTACGAGCAGTACTTC
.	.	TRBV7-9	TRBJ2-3	CASSLSGGTDTQYF	TGTGCCAGCAGCTTGTCCGGAGGCACAGATACGCAGTATTTT
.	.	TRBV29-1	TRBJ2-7	CSVERGYEQYF	TGCAGCGTTGAGAGGGGGTACGAGCAGTACTTC
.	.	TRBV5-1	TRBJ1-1	CASSSAGTEAFF	TGCGCCAGCAGCTCGGCGGGTACTGAAGCTTTCTTT
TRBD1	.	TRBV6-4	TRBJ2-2	CASKGTANTGELFF	TGTGCCAGCAAGGGGACAGCGAACACCGGGGAGCTGTTTTTT
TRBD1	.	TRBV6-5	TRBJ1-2	CASRENTGGAFGYTF	TGTGCCAGCAGGGAAAATACAGGGGGCGCATTTGGCTACACCTTC
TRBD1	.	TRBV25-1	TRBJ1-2	CASSLTGGQVGYTF	TGTGCCAGCAGTTTAACAGGGGGCCAAGTTGGCTACACCTTC
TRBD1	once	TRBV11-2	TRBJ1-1	CASSLGDRGPTYTEAFF	TGTGCCAGCAGCCTCGGGGACAGGGGGCCCACCTACACTGAAGCTTTCTTT
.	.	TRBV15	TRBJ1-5	CATSRARRGNQPQHF	TGTGCCACCAGCAGAGCGAGAAGGGGAAATCAGCCCCAGCATTTT
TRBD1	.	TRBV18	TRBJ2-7	CASSPLPGQGKDEQYF	TGTGCCAGCTCACCCCTACCGGGACAGGGGAAAGACGAGCAGTACTTC
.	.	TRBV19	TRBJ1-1	CASSIGAGEAFF	TGTGCCAGTAGTATTGGAGCAGGGGAAGCTTTCTTT
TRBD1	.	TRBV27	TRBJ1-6	CASAWDSNSPLHF	TGTGCCAGCGCATGGGACAGTAATTCACCCCTCCACTTT
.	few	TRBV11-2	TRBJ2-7	CASSYRRGPWWNEQYF	TGTGCCAGCAGCTATCGCCGCGGTCCCTGGTGGAACGAGCAGTACTTC
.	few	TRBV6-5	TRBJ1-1	CASSYGQPYTGEAFF	TGTGCCAGCAGTTATGGGCAGCCCTATACAGGAGAAGCTTTCTTT
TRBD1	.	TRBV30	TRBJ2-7	CAWSGKTGTGTTYEQYF	TGTGCCTGGAGTGGCAAGACCGGGACAGGGACCACCTACGAGCAGTACTTC
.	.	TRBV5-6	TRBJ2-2	CASSLANSNTGELFF	TGTGCCAGCAGCTTGGCCAACAGCAACACCGGGGAGCTGTTTTTT
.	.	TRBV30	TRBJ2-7	CAWSPGGGYEQYF	TGTGCCTGGAGCCCCGGGGGAGGCTACGAGCAGTACTTC
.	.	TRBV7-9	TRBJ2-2	CASSLTPGFGAGELFF	TGTGCCAGCAGCTTAACTCCGGGGTTCGGGGCCGGGGAGCTGTTTTTT
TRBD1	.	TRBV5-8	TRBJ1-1	CASSSWTGLNTEAFF	TGTGCCAGCAGCTCATGGACAGGTTTGAACACTGAAGCTTTCTTT
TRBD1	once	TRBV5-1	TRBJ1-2	CASSLAGDRVGYTF	TGCGCCAGCAGCTTGGCTGGGGACAGGGTCGGCTACACCTTC
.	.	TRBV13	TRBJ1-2	CASSLASSPYGYTF	TGTGCCAGCAGCTTAGCCTCGAGCCCCTATGGCTACACCTTC
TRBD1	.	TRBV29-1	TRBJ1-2	CSVDRTGDGYTF	TGCAGCGTTGACCGGACAGGGGATGGCTACACCTTC
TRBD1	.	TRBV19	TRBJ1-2	CASSNSRDRRDYGYTF	TGTGCCAGTAGTAACAGCCGGGACAGGAGGGACTATGGCTACACCTTC
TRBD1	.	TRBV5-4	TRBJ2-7	CASSTGTGGSEQYF	TGTGCCAGCAGCACCGGGACAGGGGGAAGCGAGCAGTACTTC
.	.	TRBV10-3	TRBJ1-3	CAISERLRDTIYF	TGTGCCATCAGTGAGCGTCTTCGGGACACCATATATTTT
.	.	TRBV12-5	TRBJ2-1	CASGSPQATGGGEQFF	TGTGCTAGTGGTTCCCCCCAAGCCACAGGGGGGGGTGAGCAGTTCTTC
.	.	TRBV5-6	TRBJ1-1	CASSSANLRLNMNTEAFF	TGTGCCAGCAGCTCCGCCAACCTTAGACTGAACATGAACACTGAAGCTTTCTTT
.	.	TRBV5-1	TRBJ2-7	CASSTRGYEQYF	TGCGCCAGCAGTACCAGGGGCTACGAGCAGTACTTC
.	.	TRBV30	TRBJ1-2	CAWSVGDPGYTF	TGTGCCTGGAGTGTAGGGGATCCAGGCTACACCTTC